Listed below are T cell receptor beta chains from one sample, sequenced in a study of CD8 T cells in Susac syndrome. TCRdb independently ran MiXCR on the immunoSEQ multiplex PCR reads; one entry per CDR3 protein. The sample lists hundreds of thousands of distinct CDR3 sequences; roughly 95% were seen once. Sequencing was done on a sample of CD4+ T cells from PBMCs. These receptors all stem from a human donor with multiple sclerosis. CDR3s leave out the opening cysteine and the closing phenylalanine or tryptophan. Fields, in order: J gene, V gene, D gene, CDR3 protein. The D gene is left open where the match is weak.

j_gene: TRBJ1-5
v_gene: TRBV6-1
d_gene: TRBD1
CDR3aa: ASSASGGYNQPQH

j_gene: TRBJ1-5
v_gene: TRBV6-5
d_gene: NA
CDR3aa: ASSYIGGNQPQH

j_gene: TRBJ2-5
v_gene: TRBV20-1
d_gene: TRBD2
CDR3aa: SATSGSQETQY

j_gene: TRBJ2-3
v_gene: TRBV6-5
d_gene: NA
CDR3aa: ASSYSLLADTQY

j_gene: TRBJ2-3
v_gene: TRBV30
d_gene: NA
CDR3aa: AWSNGQEGDTQY

j_gene: TRBJ1-1
v_gene: TRBV12-3/TRBV12-4
d_gene: NA
CDR3aa: ASSLSLWQGYPNTEAF

j_gene: TRBJ2-7
v_gene: TRBV27
d_gene: TRBD1
CDR3aa: ASRGTGAYEQY

j_gene: TRBJ1-2
v_gene: TRBV5-1
d_gene: NA
CDR3aa: ASSMDRPEVVT

j_gene: TRBJ2-1
v_gene: TRBV7-6
d_gene: NA
CDR3aa: ASSLGRFDNEQF

j_gene: TRBJ2-1
v_gene: TRBV6-4
d_gene: TRBD2
CDR3aa: ASSVSGRAGNEQF

j_gene: TRBJ1-1
v_gene: TRBV3-1
d_gene: NA
CDR3aa: ASSQDFAAEAF

j_gene: TRBJ2-5
v_gene: TRBV7-3
d_gene: TRBD2
CDR3aa: ASSLAGGTQY

j_gene: TRBJ1-5
v_gene: TRBV30
d_gene: NA
CDR3aa: AWSPIANQPQH

j_gene: TRBJ2-2
v_gene: TRBV6-5
d_gene: NA
CDR3aa: ASRSSETGELF

j_gene: TRBJ2-7
v_gene: TRBV13
d_gene: TRBD1
CDR3aa: ASSLRTGGVEQY

j_gene: TRBJ2-5
v_gene: TRBV2
d_gene: TRBD1
CDR3aa: ASSEALTGGETQY

j_gene: TRBJ1-5
v_gene: TRBV9
d_gene: NA
CDR3aa: ASSEDGENQPQH

j_gene: TRBJ1-3
v_gene: TRBV18
d_gene: NA
CDR3aa: ASSPPGQAGNTIY

j_gene: TRBJ2-5
v_gene: TRBV29-1
d_gene: TRBD1
CDR3aa: SVGDRGRRVTQY

j_gene: TRBJ2-1
v_gene: TRBV6-1
d_gene: NA
CDR3aa: ASNPSRDPSSGNEQF

j_gene: TRBJ1-5
v_gene: TRBV3-1
d_gene: NA
CDR3aa: ASSQDISNQPQH

j_gene: TRBJ1-4
v_gene: TRBV25-1
d_gene: NA
CDR3aa: ASSARGRVANEKLF